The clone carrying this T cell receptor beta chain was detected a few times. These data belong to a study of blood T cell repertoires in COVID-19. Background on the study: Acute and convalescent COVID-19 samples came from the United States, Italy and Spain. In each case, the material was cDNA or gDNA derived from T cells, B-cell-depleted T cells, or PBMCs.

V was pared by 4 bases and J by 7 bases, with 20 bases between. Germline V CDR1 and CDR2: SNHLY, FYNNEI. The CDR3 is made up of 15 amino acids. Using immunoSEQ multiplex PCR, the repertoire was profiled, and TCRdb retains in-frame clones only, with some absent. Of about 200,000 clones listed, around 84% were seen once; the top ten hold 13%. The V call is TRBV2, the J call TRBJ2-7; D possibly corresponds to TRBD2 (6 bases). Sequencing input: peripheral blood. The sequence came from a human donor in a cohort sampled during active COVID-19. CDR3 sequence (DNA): TGTGCCAGCAGTGGCGCGGGGTCTCCTACTGAGGAGCAGTACTTC. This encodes CASSGAGSPTEEQYF.